Each of the 3 T cell receptor beta chains below was sequenced from the same sample in a study of T cell changes during pregnancy in multiple sclerosis (dated by TCRdb to about 2019). The method was the immunoSEQ multiplex PCR assay. TCRdb retrieved this table from immuneACCESS and kept in-frame rearrangements only. Not all clones are present; in checked studies, unresolved V genes account for under half, and no reason is known for the remainder. The sample has around 47,000 clones on record, around 96% of them singletons. Jointly, the top ten make up under 0.9% of the sample. The source material was peripheral blood, sampled in the second trimester of pregnancy. The receptor set was obtained from a female donor with multiple sclerosis, enrolled in a pregnancy study.

The chain uses TRBV6-6 and TRBJ1-5; unclear D gene. The CDR3 covers 13 residues. Trimming removed 6 bases at V and 0 bases at J, with 6 bases between. Germline CDR1 MNHNY, CDR2 SVGAGI (reference sequence). CDR3 region: CASRGLSNQPQHF. The CDR3 DNA reads TGTGCCAGCAGGGGCCTTAGCAATCAGCCCCAGCATTTT.

As to this clone: This sample includes further DNA sequences coding for the same CDR3. The chain uses TRBV18 and TRBJ1-1; no definite D call. The CDR3 length is 13 residues. V was pared by 2 bases and J by 2 bases, with 6 bases between. In germline, CDR1 is KGHSH, CDR2 LQKENI. The CDR3 DNA sequence: TGTGCCAGCTCACCAAGCGGTAACACTGAAGCTTTCTTT. This encodes CASSPSGNTEAFF.

The V call is TRBV14, the J call TRBJ2-1; 12 bases line up with TRBD2. CDR3 size: 17 residues. The trim removed 1 base at V and 3 bases at J, leaving 4 bases unmatched. CDR1 SGHDN and CDR2 FVKESK come from the germline V gene. CDR3 DNA sequence: TGTGCCAGCAGCCAAGTCGGACTAGCGGGAAGCTACAATGAGCAGTTCTTC. As protein: CASSQVGLAGSYNEQFF. Combining the CDR3 with reference TRBV14 and TRBJ2-1 gives the whole variable domain EAGVTQFPSHSVIEKGQTVTLRCDPISGHDNLYWYRRVMGKEIKFLLHFVKESKQDESGMPNNRFLAERTGGTYSTLKVQPAELEDSGVYFCASSQVGLAGSYNEQFFGPGTRLTVL.